What follows are 27 T cell receptor beta chains derived from one specimen sequenced in a study of human thymus T cells. TCRdb's table, derived via immunoSEQ multiplex PCR, lists solely in-frame clones and lacks some. The sample records just over 45,000 clones, 95% being singletons. Input material: blood. Receptors were obtained from a girl in the first two years of life with a congenital heart defect but otherwise immunologically healthy.

CDR3 amino acids: CASSQGGSGANVLTF. The CDR3 coding sequence is TGCGCCAGCAGCCAAGGGGGCAGCGGGGCCAACGTCCTGACTTTC. The chain uses TRBV4-1 and TRBJ2-6; maybe TRBD1 (5 bases). Trimming pared 1 base from V and 4 bases from J, leaving 8 bases between. CDR3 size: 15 residues. Per the germline V gene, CDR1 is MGHRA and CDR2 is YSYEKL.

The chain carries TRBV4-3 and TRBJ2-1; 13 bases match TRBD2. V lost 1 base, J lost 7 bases, and 4 bases stayed unmatched. The CDR3 sequence is 16 residues long. CDR1 is LGHNA, CDR2 YSLEER, per germline. This CDR3 is CASSQASTSGRNEQFF. Here the CDR3 DNA reads TGCGCCAGCAGCCAAGCTTCGACTAGCGGGAGGAATGAGCAGTTCTTC.

V gene TRBV6-5 combines with J gene TRBJ2-6; D perhaps matches TRBD2 (6 bases). The germline V gene encodes CDR1 MNHEY and CDR2 SVGAGI. This CDR3 spans 15 amino acids. Trimming shortened V by 6 bases and J by 1 base, and 10 bases separated the two germline ends. CDR3 in amino acids: CASRGLGSGANVLTF. The CDR3 DNA follows: TGTGCCAGCAGGGGACTGGGGTCTGGGGCCAACGTCCTGACTTTC.

As concerns this clone: Other DNA sequences in the same sample also yield this CDR3. V usage is TRBV18 and J usage is TRBJ2-5, with D unresolved. CDR1 and CDR2 (germline): KGHSH, LQKENI. V dropped 3 bases and J dropped 4 bases, with 3 bases sitting between them. The CDR3 covers 11 residues. The CDR3 sequence is CASSPGETQYF. The CDR3 nucleotides read TGTGCCAGCTCACCGGGAGAGACCCAGTACTTC.

The chain links TRBV27 to TRBJ1-6; 9 bases match TRBD1. With V trimmed by 3 bases and J by 7 bases, 4 bases remained unmatched. Germline V CDR1 and CDR2: MNHEY, SMNVEV (reference sequence). The CDR3 is 15 residues long. The DNA of the CDR3 is TGTGCCAGCAGTTTCGCCACAGGGGGCAATTCACCCCTCCACTTT. Translated: CASSFATGGNSPLHF.

On this clone: An end of the junction differs from the germline gene, which may be a read error. The rearrangement uses TRBV4-3 and TRBJ1-1; perhaps TRBD1 as D (5 bases). Germline-derived CDR1 and CDR2 are LGHNA and YSLEER. The CDR3 has 16 amino acids. CDR3: CASSQDLIGVKTEAFF. In DNA form, the CDR3 reads TGCGCCAGCAGCCAAGATCTAATAGGGGTGAAAACTGAAGCTTTCTTT.

The chain is built from TRBV15 and TRBJ2-3; TRBD1 or TRBD2 may be the D gene (6 bases each). Trimming cost V 2 bases and J 3 bases, with 12 bases left between them. Germline CDR1 reads LNHNV; CDR2 reads YYDKDF (reference sequence). The CDR3 runs 15 residues. DNA for the CDR3: TGTGCCACCAGCAGATATAGGGGGGTGACAGATACGCAGTATTTT. Its translation: CATSRYRGVTDTQYF. The variable domain in full, with the rest retrieved from reference TRBV15 and TRBJ2-3, is DAMVIQNPRYQVTQFGKPVTLSCSQTLNHNVMYWYQQKSSQAPKLLFHYYDKDFNNEADTPDNFQSRRPNTSFCFLDIRSPGLGDTAMYLCATSRYRGVTDTQYFGPGTRLTVL.

The chain has TRBV9 and TRBJ2-4, with 8 bases fitting TRBD1. With V trimmed by 4 bases and J by 2 bases, 2 bases remained unmatched. Germline V CDR1 and CDR2: SGDLS, YYNGEE. This CDR3 is built from 14 residues. CDR3 coding DNA: TGTGCCAGCAGCCAGGGGGCGTCCAAAAACATTCAGTACTTC. Translation gives CASSQGASKNIQYF.

The CDR3: CASSFWGRVEDNEKLFF. The CDR3 DNA is TGTGCCAGCAGCTTCTGGGGCAGGGTGGAGGATAATGAAAAACTGTTTTTT. This chain joins TRBV7-2 and TRBJ1-4; D may be TRBD1 (5 bases). The CDR3 loop spans 17 amino acids. The germline gives CDR1 SGHTA, CDR2 FQGNSA. Trimming took off 3 bases at V and 4 bases at J, with 18 bases between the two ends.

This chain links TRBV15 with TRBJ1-2; the D gene is possibly TRBD1 (5 bases). The germline gives CDR1 LNHNV, CDR2 YYDKDF (reference sequence). Trimming shortened V by 1 base and J by 2 bases, and 11 bases separated the two germline ends. The CDR3 loop spans 15 amino acids. The CDR3 nucleotides read TGTGCCACCAGCAGAGTAGGGGAGGGGAACTATGGCTACACCTTC. Residues: CATSRVGEGNYGYTF.

The rearrangement uses TRBV27 and TRBJ2-7; D is uncertain. Trimming took 5 bases from V and 4 from J, leaving 12 bases between them. This CDR3 is built from 13 residues. Germline V gene sequence: CDR1 MNHEY, CDR2 SMNVEV (reference sequence). CDR3 amino acids: CASSPGTGYEQYF. The CDR3 DNA reads TGTGCCAGCAGTCCCGGCACCGGGTACGAGCAGTACTTC.

The table lists this clone with a few counts. The chain has TRBV7-9 and TRBJ2-1; no reliable D call. V was cut by 10 bases and J by 6 bases, with 7 bases left in between. This CDR3 region has 10 residues. The germline gives CDR1 SEHNR, CDR2 FQNEAQ (reference sequence). The CDR3 sequence is CAIYLNEQFF. The CDR3, as DNA: TGTGCCATCTATCTCAATGAGCAGTTCTTC.

The gene calls are TRBV28 and TRBJ2-1, with 7 bases fitting TRBD2. This CDR3 spans 17 amino acids. Trimming removed 7 bases from V and 7 bases from J; junction bases left unmatched: 19. CDR1 is MDHEN, CDR2 SYDVKM, per germline. In DNA form, the CDR3 reads TGTGCCAGCACCGCTCTCTACCCAGCGGGATTTGAGAATGAGCAGTTCTTC. Residues: CASTALYPAGFENEQFF.

J is TRBJ2-3 and V is TRBV7-9, with 8 bases identical to TRBD2. Germline CDR1 and CDR2: SEHNR and FQNEAQ (reference sequence). V lost 5 bases and J lost 6; bases outside the gene matches: 13. The CDR3 runs to 16 residues. The CDR3 loop is CASSPPFWGGGDTQYF. The CDR3 DNA sequence: TGTGCCAGCAGCCCGCCCTTTTGGGGCGGGGGGGATACGCAGTATTTT. Together with reference TRBV7-9 and TRBJ2-3, the CDR3 gives the full variable domain: DTGVSQNPRHKITKRGQNVTFRCDPISEHNRLYWYRQTLGQGPEFLTYFQNEAQLEKSRLLSDRFSAERPKGSFSTLEIQRTEQGDSAMYLCASSPPFWGGGDTQYFGPGTRLTVL.

The chain uses TRBV19 and TRBJ2-1, with 9 bases fitting TRBD2. V lost 5 bases to trimming and J lost 4 bases; unmatched junction nucleotides: 6. Germline-derived CDR1 and CDR2 are LNHDA and SQIVND (reference sequence). The CDR3 is 15 residues long. In DNA, the CDR3 is TGTGCCAGTAGTGCTGCGGGAGGGCCTTACAATGAGCAGTTCTTC. This translates into CASSAAGGPYNEQFF.

This chain connects TRBV28 to TRBJ1-1; D possibly corresponds to TRBD1 (5 bases). V lost 1 base, J lost 5 bases, and 17 bases lay in between. CDR1 and CDR2 from the germline V gene are MDHEN and SYDVKM. The CDR3 sequence is 16 residues long. CDR3 region: CASSLSKGRILTEAFF. CDR3 nucleotide sequence: TGTGCCAGCAGTTTATCAAAGGGGCGGATTTTAACTGAAGCTTTCTTT.

This rearrangement joins TRBV5-5 to TRBJ1-5, with D possibly being TRBD1 (6 bases). V was trimmed by 1 base and J by 0 bases, leaving 17 bases between them. The CDR3 consists of 18 residues. Looked up from germline, CDR1 is SGHKS and CDR2 is YYEKEE (reference sequence). CDR3 sequence: CASSLSPGASYSNQPQHF. The CDR3 nucleotides are TGTGCCAGCAGCTTGAGCCCAGGGGCGTCCTATAGCAATCAGCCCCAGCATTTT.

This rearrangement joins TRBV25-1 to TRBJ2-3; 9 positions agree with TRBD2. With 1 base clipped from V and 2 bases from J, the junction kept 7 bases outside the gene matches. The CDR3 has 17 residues. Looked up from germline, CDR1 is MGHDK and CDR2 is SYGVNS. This CDR3 reads CASSEWASGTNTDTQYF. The DNA for the CDR3 is TGTGCCAGCAGTGAATGGGCTAGCGGGACCAACACAGATACGCAGTATTTT.

The table lists this clone with a count of one. This chain connects TRBV27 to TRBJ1-6, with TRBD1 matching 8 bases. CDR1 and CDR2 (germline): MNHEY, SMNVEV (reference sequence). Trimming removed 6 bases from V and 8 bases from J; junction bases left unmatched: 9. This CDR3 spans 15 amino acids. The chain's CDR3 is CASRRFQGAYSPLHF. The CDR3 DNA reads as TGTGCCAGCAGGAGATTTCAGGGGGCCTATTCACCCCTCCACTTT.

The chain has TRBV27 and TRBJ2-1; 9 bases are a match to TRBD2. The junction had 9 bases not matched to a gene; V was cut back by 2 bases and J by 4 bases. This CDR3 has 17 residues. Germline values: CDR1 MNHEY, CDR2 SMNVEV (reference sequence). DNA for the CDR3: TGTGCCAGCAGTTTACCACCGGGACTAGCAGCTTACAATGAGCAGTTCTTC. Protein product: CASSLPPGLAAYNEQFF.

This sequence joins TRBV10-3 and TRBJ1-2; D might be TRBD1 (5 bases). CDR3 length: 14 amino acids. V lost 2 bases to trimming and J lost 6 bases, with 13 bases between them. Germline loops: CDR1 ENHRY, CDR2 SYGVKD. The DNA for the CDR3 is TGTGCCATCAGTGAGGGAAACAGGCCCAATGGCTACACCTTC. Protein product: CAISEGNRPNGYTF.

The V call is TRBV18, the J call TRBJ2-7; maybe TRBD2 (6 bases). This CDR3 contains 14 residues. V lost 6 bases and J lost 9, with 21 bases in between. CDR1 and CDR2 from the germline V gene are KGHSH and LQKENI. Here the CDR3 DNA reads TGTGCCAGCTCCCCCGGCGGGAACGGGGCGTGGCAGTACTTC. This encodes CASSPGGNGAWQYF.

The chain links TRBV6-5 to TRBJ2-7, with D tentatively TRBD1 (5 bases). The CDR3 totals 15 residues. The germline V gene has CDR1 MNHEY and CDR2 SVGAGI. The V gene lost 5 bases and the J gene lost 0 bases, with 14 bases spanning the gap. The CDR3: CASSAPREGSYEQYF. The CDR3 DNA reads as TGTGCCAGCAGTGCTCCCAGGGAAGGCTCCTACGAGCAGTACTTC.

The count of this clone is one. CDR3 region: CASSQVLGFGQKYF. The CDR3 region has the DNA TGCGCCAGCAGCCAAGTCCTGGGTTTTGGGCAAAAGTACTTC. This sequence joins TRBV4-3 and TRBJ2-7; D not resolved. Looked up from germline, CDR1 is LGHNA and CDR2 is YSLEER. The CDR3 has 14 amino acids. Trimming cost V 1 base and J 11 bases, with 18 bases left between them.

The count of this clone is one. The chain recombines TRBV9 with TRBJ2-1; 14 bases are a match to TRBD2. Germline loops: CDR1 SGDLS, CDR2 YYNGEE. J was trimmed by 4 bases and V by 5 bases; bases with no gene match: 8. The CDR3 totals 17 residues. The CDR3 DNA follows: TGTGCCAGCAGTGGGACTAGCGGGAGTACAGTTTACAATGAGCAGTTCTTC. Translating it yields CASSGTSGSTVYNEQFF.

J is TRBJ2-6 and V is TRBV7-3, with 8 bases matching TRBD1. V dropped 5 bases and J dropped 2; count of bases not matched to a gene: 8. The CDR3 runs to 17 residues. Per the germline V gene, CDR1 is SGHTA and CDR2 is FQGTGA. The CDR3 sequence: CASSPRTGLTGANVLTF. CDR3 DNA sequence: TGTGCCAGCAGCCCCAGGACAGGGTTGACTGGGGCCAACGTCCTGACTTTC. Filled out from reference TRBV7-3 and TRBJ2-6, the complete variable domain reads GAGVSQTPSNKVTEKGKYVELRCDPISGHTALYWYRQSLGQGPEFLIYFQGTGAADDSGLPNDRFFAVRPEGSVSTLKIQRTERGDSAVYLCASSPRTGLTGANVLTFGAGSRLTVL.

This sequence joins TRBV6-4 and TRBJ2-7; possibly TRBD1 for D (5 bases). Trimming cost V 6 bases and J 0 bases, with 12 bases left between them. CDR1 MRHNA and CDR2 SNTAGT come from the germline V gene. The CDR3 is 14 amino acids. In nucleotides, the CDR3 is TGTGCCAGCAGAGCTACAGGCAGCTCCTACGAGCAGTACTTC. It encodes CASRATGSSYEQYF.